This T cell receptor (beta chain) was recorded in a study of T cells after yellow fever vaccination (dated by TCRdb to about 2019). Regarding the research as a whole: Libraries from fractions with low cell numbers were prepared with the SMART-Seq v4 Ultra Low Input RNA kit. Two healthy male donors, one aged 18 to 30 and one aged 30 to 40 years, made up the cohort. Bulk PBMC replicates and cell subsets were isolated from blood drawn at multiple timepoints before and after both primary and secondary immunization. To follow T-cell clones before and after primary and booster YFV17D yellow fever vaccination, bulk TCR alpha and beta repertoires were sequenced over time.

The full study reports these points: Compared with the primary T-cell response, the secondary T-cell response was weaker but faster, peaking on day 5 rather than day 15. A small fraction of clonotypes appeared in both the CD4 and CD8 compartments, likely as a result of convergent recombination. Because the study included only a couple of donors, the extent to which the findings can be generalized is limited. Most clones expanded after primary vaccination (96% of CD4 and around nine tenths of CD8) were re-detected after the booster, suggesting that broad memory maintenance occurred. Computational filtering was required because FACS-sorted repertoires could contain abundant contaminating clonotypes from the bulk population.

In light of the paper, this sample's treatment or condition label describes: live attenuated yellow fever vaccine strain. At each blood-draw timepoint, two biological replicates of bulk PBMCs were obtained. A standard Ficoll-Paque protocol was used to isolate PBMCs from peripheral blood. TriZol was used to extract RNA from bulk PBMCs, CD4 and CD8 fractions, and dextramer-positive and dextramer-negative fractions. TCRdb lists the instrument as Illumina NovaSeq 6000. TCR cDNA was synthesized by 5'RACE template switching, which introduced a universal primer site and unique molecular identifiers. Priming of cDNA synthesis was performed from both the TCR alpha and TCR beta constant segments. Two PCR steps were used to amplify libraries, with sample barcodes and sequencing adapters being added in the second step. Libraries were sequenced on Illumina HiSeq 2500 (2x100 bp) or NovaSeq (2x150 bp). The original pipeline was this. Demultiplexing of reads and collapsing into UMI consensus sequences were performed with MIGEC, and V(D)J alignment was carried out with MiXCR. Clonotypes responding to the vaccine were identified with edgeR on replicate PBMC samples, with the criteria of FDR below 0.01 and a log2 fold change above 5 up to day 15. Bulk clonotypes were assigned CD4 or CD8 identity according to which sequenced CD4 or CD8 repertoire held them at higher abundance. TCRdb trimmed public reads at Q25 via fastp, called clones via MiXCR and kept in-frame beta chains. Merged by CDR3 protein, the rows form single entries marked with the most common genes and DNA. The authors' filters were not applied to this entry. The sample contains more than 200,000 distinct CDR3 sequences, around 3.5% of them found a single time. About 19% of the sample is taken by the ten largest.

This clonotype was counted a few times. Its antigen is still unknown. No base quality information exists; no much larger clone differs at one position. Inclusive of the bounding cysteine and phenylalanine, the CDR3 is 18 residues long. The DNA shown is the 54-base CDR3, in frame from base 1. The V and J ends are trimmed by 1 base and 0 bases, leaving 19 bases between them. CDR1 and CDR2 (LGHNA, YNFKEQ) derive from the germline V gene. Sequenced here: PBMCs, sampled 15 days after the yellow fever booster vaccination. The sequence was collected from a man between 18 and 29 years old who received the YFV17D yellow fever vaccine. The rearranged segments are TRBV4-2 and TRBJ2-7; the D segment is perhaps TRBD1 or TRBD2, each sharing 5 matched bases. The nucleotide sequence is TGTGCCAGCAGCCAAGCCGTTACCGGGACGCAGAGCTCCTACGAGCAGTACTTC. It codes for CASSQAVTGTQSSYEQYF.